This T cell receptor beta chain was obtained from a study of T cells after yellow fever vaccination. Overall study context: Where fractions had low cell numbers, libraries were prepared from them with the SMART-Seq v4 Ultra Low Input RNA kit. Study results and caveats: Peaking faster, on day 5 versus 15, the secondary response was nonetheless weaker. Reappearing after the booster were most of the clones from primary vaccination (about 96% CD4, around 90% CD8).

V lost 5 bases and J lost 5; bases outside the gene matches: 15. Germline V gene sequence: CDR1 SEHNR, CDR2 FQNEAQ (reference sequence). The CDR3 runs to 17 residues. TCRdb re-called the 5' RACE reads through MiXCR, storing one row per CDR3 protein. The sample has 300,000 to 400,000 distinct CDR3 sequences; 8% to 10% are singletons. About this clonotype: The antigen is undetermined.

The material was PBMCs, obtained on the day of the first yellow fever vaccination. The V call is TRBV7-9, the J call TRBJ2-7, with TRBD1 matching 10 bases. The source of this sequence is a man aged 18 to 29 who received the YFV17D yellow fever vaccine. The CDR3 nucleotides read TGTGCCAGCAGCGCCGGGACAGGGGCCCCTCTGGCCCACGAGCAGTACTTC. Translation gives CASSAGTGAPLAHEQYF. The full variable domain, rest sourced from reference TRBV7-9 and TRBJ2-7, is DTGVSQNPRHKITKRGQNVTFRCDPISEHNRLYWYRQTLGQGPEFLTYFQNEAQLEKSRLLSDRFSAERPKGSFSTLEIQRTEQGDSAMYLCASSAGTGAPLAHEQYFGPGTRLTVT.